In its sample, the clone carrying this T cell receptor (beta chain) was seen a few times. Its specificity is not known. TCR alpha and beta CDR3 regions were amplified from RNA using iRepertoire nested multiplex PCR. From the multiplex PCR reads, TCRdb called clonotypes with MiXCR, one entry per CDR3 protein. Found here are some 180,000 distinct CDR3 sequences, roughly a third of them singletons; the top ten hold roughly a fifth. These data belong to a study of glioma-infiltrating T cells. Study-wide findings and caveats: Above-expected tissue-blood divergence occurred in all gliomas, most in low-grade ones.

CDR3 length equals 13 residues. Germline V gene data show CDR1 as SQVTM and CDR2 as ANQGSEA. The V and J ends lost 7 bases and 0 bases, in that order; junction bases with no gene match: 5. The chain uses TRBV29-1 and TRBJ1-1; 7 bases fit TRBD1. The specimen sequenced was glioma tissue, nonneoplastic brain tissue, or PBMCs (not recorded which). The receptor was derived from a human donor with low-grade glioma or glioblastoma, undergoing nonglioma brain surgery, or in good health (not recorded which). In nucleotides, the CDR3 is TGCAGCGCAGGGGGACAGCTGAACACTGAAGCTTTCTTT. Protein sequence: CSAGGQLNTEAFF.